One sample yielded the 21 T cell receptor beta chains listed below, sequenced in a study of shared clonotypes between healthy human individuals. The protocol was immunoSEQ multiplex PCR, while the TCRdb copy is restricted to in-frame clones and leaves out a portion. The sample consists of fewer than 700,000 clones, 95% of them appearing once. Naive CD8 cells were CD45RO-negative, positively selected for CCR7, excluding terminally differentiated effector memory CD45RA+ cells. The sequenced material came from naive CD8+ T cells sorted from blood. These receptor sequences come from a woman aged 25 to 39 in good health.

The chain has TRBV2 and TRBJ2-7; TRBD1 aligns across 9 bases. V shed 8 bases and J 7 bases; nucleotides not matched to a gene: 9. CDR3 size: 13 residues. In germline, CDR1 is SNHLY, CDR2 FYNNEI. This CDR3 is CASGDRAFGEQYF. The CDR3 nucleotides read TGTGCCAGCGGGGACAGGGCTTTTGGGGAGCAGTACTTC.

V usage is TRBV21-1 and J usage is TRBJ2-2; TRBD1, the table's D call, lacks a check against the DNA. TRBV21-1 is a listed pseudogene. The CDR3 contains 17 residues. The CDR3 protein is CASSSDLTGSNTGELFF. The CDR3 region has the DNA TGTGCCAGCAGCAGCGATCTGACAGGCTCCAACACCGGGGAGCTGTTTTTT.

J is TRBJ2-7 and V is TRBV27, with 10 bases identical to TRBD2. The V gene's germline CDR1 is MNHEY and CDR2 SMNVEV (reference sequence). CDR3 length: 16 residues. V lost 2 bases, J lost 0 bases, and 4 bases stayed unmatched. As DNA, the CDR3 is TGTGCCAGCAGTTTACTAGCGGGGGATATCTCCTACGAGCAGTACTTC. It encodes CASSLLAGDISYEQYF.

This chain connects TRBV7-8 to TRBJ2-7, with D tentatively TRBD2 (5 bases). The CDR3 runs 16 residues. Trimming took 5 bases from V and 3 from J, leaving 20 bases between them. Per the germline V gene, CDR1 is SGHVS and CDR2 is FQNEAQ. CDR3: CASSPGREASFYEQYF. The CDR3 DNA sequence: TGTGCCAGCAGCCCCGGTCGAGAGGCTAGCTTCTACGAGCAGTACTTC.

This clone was detected once. This chain joins TRBV6-6 and TRBJ1-1; D is possibly TRBD1 (5 bases). The V gene's germline CDR1 is MNHNY and CDR2 SVGAGI (reference sequence). The CDR3 has 15 residues. Deletions cut 2 bases from V and 2 bases from J, with 12 bases between. As DNA, the CDR3 is TGTGCCAGCAGTTACCTTTTCAGGGCCAACACTGAAGCTTTCTTT. Amino acid sequence: CASSYLFRANTEAFF.

In its sample, this clone was seen a few times. The chain recombines TRBV19 with TRBJ2-7; 11 positions agree with TRBD1. The CDR3 consists of 15 residues. The germline CDR1 and CDR2 sequences are LNHDA and SQIVND (reference sequence). The J segment lost 2 bases and the V segment lost 7 bases, leaving 7 bases of the junction unmatched. The CDR3 DNA sequence: TGTGCCAGTACTCCTGGGACAGGGGGGGCCTACGAGCAGTACTTC. It specifies CASTPGTGGAYEQYF.

The gene calls are TRBV5-4 and TRBJ2-7; perhaps TRBD2 as D (6 bases). V lost 4 bases, J lost 4 bases, and 15 bases lay in between. The V gene's germline CDR1 is SGHNT and CDR2 YYREEE (reference sequence). The CDR3 consists of 14 residues. The CDR3 reads CASSNRLERYEQYF. Here the CDR3 DNA reads TGTGCCAGCAGCAACCGACTAGAACGGTACGAGCAGTACTTC. The full variable domain, with the rest looked up from reference TRBV5-4 and TRBJ2-7, is ETGVTQSPTHLIKTRGQQVTLRCSSQSGHNTVSWYQQALGQGPQFIFQYYREEENGRGNFPPRFSGLQFPNYSSELNVNALELDDSALYLCASSNRLERYEQYFGPGTRLTVT.

This chain connects TRBV29-1 to TRBJ2-7; 15 bases are a match to TRBD2. V shed 1 base, J shed 5 bases, and the junction held 18 bases outside the gene matches. The CDR3 has 20 residues. Germline CDR1 reads SQVTM; CDR2 reads ANQGSEA. DNA of the CDR3: TGCAGCGTTGAAGTAACCGACATATCCGGGACTAGCGGGAGGTGGCACGAGCAGTACTTC. It yields the protein CSVEVTDISGTSGRWHEQYF.

The chain joins TRBV7-8 to TRBJ2-7; a weak D match, TRBD2 (5 bases). Germline V gene data show CDR1 as SGHVS and CDR2 as FQNEAQ. This CDR3 is 15 amino acids long. The ends were cut back, 1 base at V and 2 bases at J, with 12 bases in the middle. CDR3 amino acids: CASSLVPEGTYEQYF. DNA for the CDR3: TGTGCCAGCAGCTTAGTCCCAGAGGGAACCTACGAGCAGTACTTC.

The CDR3 DNA reads TGTGCCAGCAGCTTAGGGGGCGGACAACCTGGAAACACCATATATTTT. Its translation is CASSLGGGQPGNTIYF. This chain connects TRBV11-1 to TRBJ1-3; weak D call: TRBD1 (5 bases). V lost 1 base to trimming and J lost 2 bases, with 12 bases between them. The CDR3 loop spans 16 amino acids. Germline CDR1 SGHAT, CDR2 FQDESV (reference sequence).

This sequence joins TRBV28 and TRBJ1-5; a weak D match, TRBD1 (5 bases). V was trimmed by 5 bases and J by 0 bases, leaving 23 bases between them. CDR1 and CDR2 from the germline V gene are MDHEN and SYDVKM. The CDR3 has 19 amino acids. The DNA for the CDR3 is TGTGCCAGCAGTGGGACTCGTGATTCCGTTAGTTATAGCAATCAGCCCCAGCATTTT. Its protein product is CASSGTRDSVSYSNQPQHF.

This clone was recorded only once. The chain employs TRBV27 and TRBJ2-1, with TRBD2 matching over 9 bases. Germline V gene sequence: CDR1 MNHEY, CDR2 SMNVEV (reference sequence). The J segment lost 10 bases and the V segment lost 5 bases, leaving 6 bases of the junction unmatched. CDR3 size: 13 residues. CDR3 in amino acids: CASSLIAGVEQFF. The CDR3 nucleotides are TGTGCCAGCAGTCTAATAGCGGGAGTGGAGCAGTTCTTC.

The J gene is TRBJ1-2, the V gene TRBV29-1, with TRBD1 matching 10 bases. After removal of 7 bases from V and 4 bases from J, the junction contained 6 bases not matched to a gene. Germline-derived CDR1 and CDR2 are SQVTM and ANQGSEA. This CDR3 contains 13 residues. This chain's CDR3 is CSGGTGDSYGYTF. The CDR3 DNA reads TGCAGCGGTGGGACAGGGGATTCCTATGGCTACACCTTC.

The J gene is TRBJ2-7, the V gene TRBV28; maybe TRBD2 (6 bases). V was pared by 3 bases and J by 0 bases, with 12 bases between. CDR3 length: 15 amino acids. Germline-derived CDR1 and CDR2 are MDHEN and SYDVKM. CDR3 in DNA: TGTGCCAGCAGTTTTAGAGCGGGTCTCTCCTACGAGCAGTACTTC. The encoded protein is CASSFRAGLSYEQYF. Full variable domain (rest looked up from reference TRBV28 and TRBJ2-7): DVKVTQSSRYLVKRTGEKVFLECVQDMDHENMFWYRQDPGLGLRLIYFSYDVKMKEKGDIPEGYSVSREKKERFSLILESASTNQTSMYLCASSFRAGLSYEQYFGPGTRLTVT.

The V and J genes are TRBV19 and TRBJ2-1, with a tentative D call TRBD2 (6 bases). Germline V gene sequence: CDR1 LNHDA, CDR2 SQIVND (reference sequence). The V and J ends lost 6 bases and 7 bases respectively, with 13 bases between them. This CDR3 contains 13 residues. The CDR3 coding sequence is TGTGCCAGTAGCAGACTAGTACTGAATGAGCAGTTCTTC. Translation gives CASSRLVLNEQFF.

The genes are TRBV7-3 and TRBJ2-2; 7 bases fit TRBD2. V dropped 2 bases and J dropped 1; count of bases not matched to a gene: 7. This CDR3 comprises 17 residues. The germline V gene encodes CDR1 SGHTA and CDR2 FQGTGA. The CDR3 DNA follows: TGTGCCAGCAGCTTAGTACCTAGCGGATTGAACACCGGGGAGCTGTTTTTT. This codes for CASSLVPSGLNTGELFF.

CDR3 protein: CASSVDEASGIYEQYF. The CDR3 bases are TGTGCCAGCAGCGTAGACGAGGCTAGCGGGATCTACGAGCAGTACTTC. The genes are TRBV9 and TRBJ2-7; the match to TRBD2 covers 9 bases. There are 16 residues in the CDR3. Germline lookup yields CDR1 SGDLS and CDR2 YYNGEE. With V trimmed by 0 bases and J by 3 bases, 7 bases remained unmatched.

The genes are TRBV7-6 and TRBJ2-1; 9 bases are shared with TRBD1. The CDR3 is made up of 15 amino acids. The germline V gene has CDR1 SGHVS and CDR2 FNYEAQ. With V trimmed by 5 bases and J by 3 bases, 5 bases remained unmatched. CDR3 sequence (DNA): TGTGCCAGCAGCAGACAGGGGGTGGGCTACAATGAGCAGTTCTTC. This codes for CASSRQGVGYNEQFF.

This clone was recorded only once. V usage is TRBV2 and J usage is TRBJ1-5, with D perhaps TRBD1 (5 bases). The CDR3 length is 16 residues. Germline loops: CDR1 SNHLY, CDR2 FYNNEI. Trimming took 2 bases from V and 0 from J, leaving 11 bases between them. CDR3 sequence reads: CASSERGKYSNQPQHF. CDR3 coding DNA: TGTGCCAGCAGTGAAAGGGGAAAGTATAGCAATCAGCCCCAGCATTTT.

V and J are TRBV5-6 and TRBJ2-1; perhaps TRBD2 as D (5 bases). The germline V gene encodes CDR1 SGHDT and CDR2 YYEEEE. This CDR3 is 13 amino acids long. V lost 7 bases to trimming and J lost 3 bases, with 11 bases between them. The DNA for the CDR3 is TGTGCCAGCTCAGACACTAGCTACAATGAGCAGTTCTTC. Its translation is CASSDTSYNEQFF.

The V and J genes are TRBV7-9 and TRBJ2-7, with D perhaps matching TRBD1 (6 bases). Germline lookup yields CDR1 SEHNR and CDR2 FQNEAQ (reference sequence). CDR3 length: 11 amino acids. CDR3 in DNA: TGTGTCGGCTGGGACACGAACGAGCAGTACTTC. Translated: CVGWDTNEQYF.